The 18 T cell receptor beta chains below were found in one sample sequenced in a study of T cells in Graves' hyperthyroidism and ophthalmopathy. The source material, RNA transcripts, was used to amplify TCR beta CDR3 regions. HTBI primers were the set used in a first-round RT-PCR of the TCR CDR3. MiXCR, applied by TCRdb to the multiplex PCR reads, yields one record per CDR3 protein. In the table there are approximately 330,000 distinct CDR3 sequences, 18% of which are singletons. Sample: blood. The receptors shown here come from a woman in her fifties or sixties with Graves' hyperthyroidism.

Comment on this clonotype: This may be a read error, as it is one base from a much larger clone. The rearrangement links TRBV7-8 to TRBJ2-7; 12 positions agree with TRBD1. CDR3 length: 16 residues. V was clipped by 5 bases and J by 1 base; unmatched bases: 6. The germline gives CDR1 SGHVS, CDR2 FQNEAQ. In DNA, the CDR3 is TGTGCCAGCAGCCCGCTGGGACAGGGGGCTTCCTACGAGCAGTACTTC. It yields the protein CASSPLGQGASYEQYF.

A few counts support this clonotype. The rearrangement uses TRBV6-5 and TRBJ1-1, with 8 bases fitting TRBD1. Germline CDR1 and CDR2: MNHEY and SVGAGI. The CDR3 totals 17 residues. The V and J ends lost 2 bases and 0 bases, in that order; junction bases with no gene match: 8. Here the CDR3 DNA reads TGTGCCAGCAGTTACACGACAGGGGTAGAAATGAACACTGAAGCTTTCTTT. Amino acids: CASSYTTGVEMNTEAFF.

V is TRBV19 and J is TRBJ2-7, with D unresolved. The CDR3 loop spans 16 amino acids. Germline CDR1 is LNHDA and CDR2 is SQIVND (reference sequence). The ends were cut back, 5 bases at V and 0 bases at J, with 17 bases in the middle. The CDR3 DNA is TGTGCCAGTAGTGCCGAACTGGTAAAGAACTCCTACGAGCAGTACTTC. Translated, it gives CASSAELVKNSYEQYF.

This clonotype was seen repeatedly, ten times or more. This chain links TRBV6-1 with TRBJ1-1; D call uncertain. Trimming took 1 base from V and 1 from J, leaving 10 bases between them. Per germline, CDR1 MNHNS and CDR2 SASEGT. The CDR3 runs to 15 residues. The CDR3 sequence: CASSEVGDGNTEAFF. In DNA, the CDR3 is TGTGCCAGCAGTGAAGTTGGGGATGGGAACACTGAAGCTTTCTTT.

This clonotype has a count of ten or more. The chain uses TRBV27 and TRBJ2-7, with TRBD1 identical over 7 bases. The V gene's germline CDR1 is MNHEY and CDR2 SMNVEV (reference sequence). With V trimmed by 5 bases and J by 6 bases, 7 bases remained unmatched. The CDR3 covers 13 residues. CDR3 nucleotides: TGTGCCAGCAGTCGGGACAGCGACCTCGAGCAGTACGTC. Translation: CASSRDSDLEQYV.

This clonotype came up a few times. Given the absence of the conserved phenylalanine or tryptophan at the CDR3 end, a read error is likely. V gene TRBV7-9 combines with J gene TRBJ2-7; TRBD1 agrees at 11 bases. V dropped 8 bases and J dropped 2; count of bases not matched to a gene: 14. There are 17 residues in the CDR3. Germline CDR1 is SEHNR and CDR2 is FQNEAQ (reference sequence). DNA for the CDR3: TGTGCCAGCGAGGGACAGGGGGGTCTAGCGACCACCTACGAGCAGTACTCC. Translating it yields CASEGQGGLATTYEQYS.

This clonotype came up many times. The genes are TRBV6-6 and TRBJ2-6; 7 bases line up with TRBD1. Germline V gene lookup returns CDR1 MNHNY and CDR2 SVGAGI (reference sequence). Germline trimming cut 0 bases from V and 2 bases from J; bases unmatched to any gene: 13. The CDR3 totals 20 residues. CDR3 bases: TGTGCCAGCAGTTACTCTACTTACATTCCAGACAGGGCTGGGGCCAACGTCCTGACTTTC. It yields the protein CASSYSTYIPDRAGANVLTF.

This clonotype occurred many times. The chain links TRBV10-3 to TRBJ2-1; 7 bases line up with TRBD2. The V segment lost 10 bases and the J segment 3 bases; nucleotides outside the gene matches: 3. Germline V gene sequence: CDR1 ENHRY, CDR2 SYGVKD. The CDR3 contains 12 residues. CDR3 sequence: CATSGNYNEQFF. CDR3 in DNA: TGTGCCACCAGCGGGAACTACAATGAGCAGTTCTTC.

This clonotype was seen a few times. J is TRBJ1-2 and V is TRBV27; no clear D. Germline V gene data show CDR1 as MNHEY and CDR2 as SMNVEV (reference sequence). This CDR3 contains 15 residues. V dropped 5 bases and J dropped 2 bases, with 15 bases sitting between them. This chain's CDR3 is CASSRDSLGNYGYTF. CDR3 DNA sequence: TGTGCCAGCAGTAGGGATAGCCTGGGGAACTATGGCTACACCTTC.

This clonotype was seen ten or more times. The chain joins TRBV10-3 to TRBJ2-5, with 7 bases that match TRBD2. Germline trimming cut 8 bases from V and 5 bases from J; bases unmatched to any gene: 8. Germline V gene sequence: CDR1 ENHRY, CDR2 SYGVKD. There are 13 residues in the CDR3. CDR3 nucleotides: TGTGCCATCTCCCTAGCGGAAAGGGAGACCCAGTACTTC. Translation: CAISLAERETQYF.

In its sample, this clonotype was seen a few times. The V gene is TRBV29-1, the J gene TRBJ2-1, with no clear D. Trimming took 3 bases from V and 4 from J, leaving 10 bases between them. CDR1 is SQVTM, CDR2 ANQGSEA, per germline. This CDR3 is built from 13 residues. As DNA, the CDR3 is TGCAGCGTTGATTCGTCCAGTTACAATGAGCAGTTCTTC. Residues: CSVDSSSYNEQFF.

The J gene is TRBJ2-1, the V gene TRBV19, with 9 bases that match TRBD2. This CDR3 is 16 amino acids long. After removal of 3 bases from V and 4 bases from J, the junction contained 7 bases not matched to a gene. The germline V gene encodes CDR1 LNHDA and CDR2 SQIVND (reference sequence). The CDR3 sequence: CASSIEGLAKYNEQFF. The CDR3 DNA follows: TGTGCCAGTAGTATTGAAGGACTAGCGAAGTACAATGAGCAGTTCTTC. The complete variable domain, with remaining parts taken from reference TRBV19 and TRBJ2-1, reads DGGITQSPKYLFRKEGQNVTLSCEQNLNHDAMYWYRQDPGQGLRLIYYSQIVNDFQKGDIAEGYSVSREKKESFPLTVTSAQKNPTAFYLCASSIEGLAKYNEQFFGPGTRLTVL.

The chain employs TRBV5-1 and TRBJ2-5, with 9 nucleotides matching TRBD1. Trimming removed 6 bases from V and 5 bases from J; junction bases left unmatched: 8. CDR1 and CDR2 from the germline V gene are SGHRS and YFSETQ. The CDR3 length is 14 residues. CDR3 loop: CASTKTGGEETQYF. Written as DNA, the CDR3 is TGCGCCAGCACCAAGACAGGGGGAGAGGAGACCCAGTACTTC.

The V and J genes are TRBV20-1 and TRBJ2-7; TRBD1 agrees at 10 bases. The junction had 3 bases not matched to a gene; V was cut back by 2 bases and J by 5 bases. The germline V gene has CDR1 DFQATT and CDR2 SNEGSKA (reference sequence). The CDR3 covers 13 residues. This CDR3 is CSARRQGADEQYF. In DNA, the CDR3 is TGCAGTGCTAGAAGACAGGGGGCCGACGAGCAGTACTTC.

This clonotype was seen a few times. The chain joins TRBV5-6 to TRBJ2-7; the match to TRBD2 covers 8 bases. The germline V gene encodes CDR1 SGHDT and CDR2 YYEEEE. Trimming cost V 3 bases and J 2 bases; bases outside gene matches: 4. The CDR3 runs 14 residues. Here the CDR3 reads CASSYGRGAYEQYV. In DNA, the CDR3 is TGTGCCAGCAGCTACGGGCGGGGGGCCTACGAGCAGTACGTC.

This clonotype was picked up many times. The genes are TRBV2 and TRBJ2-7; 11 bases map to TRBD1. V lost 6 bases, J lost 6 bases, and 1 base stayed unmatched. Germline V CDR1 and CDR2: SNHLY, FYNNEI. This CDR3 has 12 residues. CDR3 coding DNA: TGTGCCAGCAGAGGGACAGGGGGCGAGCAGTACTTC. It yields the protein CASRGTGGEQYF.

This clonotype occurred many times. The rearrangement joins TRBV11-2 to TRBJ2-7, with unresolved D. This CDR3 region has 13 residues. Trimming took off 5 bases at V and 5 bases at J, with 13 bases between the two ends. Germline CDR1 is SGHAT and CDR2 is FQNNGV. The CDR3 DNA reads TGTGCCAGCAGCGAAAAGGGATGGGACGAGCAGTACTTC. Its translation is CASSEKGWDEQYF.

This clonotype has a count of ten or more. This sequence joins TRBV18 and TRBJ2-3; maybe TRBD2 (6 bases). The V and J ends lost 3 bases and 0 bases respectively, with 10 bases between them. Germline values: CDR1 KGHSH, CDR2 LQKENI. CDR3 size: 15 residues. In DNA form, the CDR3 reads TGTGCCAGCTCACCTCCAGCGGGCAGCACAGATACGCAGTATTTT. This encodes CASSPPAGSTDTQYF.